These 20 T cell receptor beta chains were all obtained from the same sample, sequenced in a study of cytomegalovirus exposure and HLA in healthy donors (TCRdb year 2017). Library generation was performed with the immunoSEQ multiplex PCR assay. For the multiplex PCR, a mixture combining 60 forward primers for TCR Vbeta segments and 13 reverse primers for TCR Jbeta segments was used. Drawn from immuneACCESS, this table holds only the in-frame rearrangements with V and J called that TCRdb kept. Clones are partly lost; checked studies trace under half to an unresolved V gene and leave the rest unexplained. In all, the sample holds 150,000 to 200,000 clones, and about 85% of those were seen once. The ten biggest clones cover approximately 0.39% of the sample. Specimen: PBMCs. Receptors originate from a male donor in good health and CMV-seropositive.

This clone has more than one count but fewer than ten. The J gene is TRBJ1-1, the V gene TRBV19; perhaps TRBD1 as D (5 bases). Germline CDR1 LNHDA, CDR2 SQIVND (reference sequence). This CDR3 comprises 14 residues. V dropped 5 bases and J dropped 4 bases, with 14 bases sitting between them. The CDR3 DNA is TGTGCCAGTAGTTTCAGGGAGGCGACCACTGAAGCTTTCTTT. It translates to CASSFREATTEAFF.

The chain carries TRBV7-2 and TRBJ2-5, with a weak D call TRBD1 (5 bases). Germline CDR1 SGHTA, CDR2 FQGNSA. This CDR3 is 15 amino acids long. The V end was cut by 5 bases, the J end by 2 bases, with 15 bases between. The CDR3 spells CASSQDGQTQETQYF. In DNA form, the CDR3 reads TGTGCCAGCAGCCAAGATGGACAAACACAAGAGACCCAGTACTTC.

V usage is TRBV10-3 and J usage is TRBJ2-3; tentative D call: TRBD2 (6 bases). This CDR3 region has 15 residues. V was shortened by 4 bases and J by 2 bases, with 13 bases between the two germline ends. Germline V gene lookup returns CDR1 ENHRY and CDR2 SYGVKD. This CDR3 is CAISVGGASTDTQYF. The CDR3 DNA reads TGTGCCATCAGTGTCGGAGGGGCCTCCACAGATACGCAGTATTTT.

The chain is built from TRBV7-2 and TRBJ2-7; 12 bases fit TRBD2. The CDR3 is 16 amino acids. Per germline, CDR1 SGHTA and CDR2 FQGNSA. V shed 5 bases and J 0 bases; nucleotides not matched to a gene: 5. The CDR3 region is CASSRTSGMSSYEQYF. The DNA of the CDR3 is TGTGCCAGCAGCCGGACTAGCGGGATGAGCTCCTACGAGCAGTACTTC.

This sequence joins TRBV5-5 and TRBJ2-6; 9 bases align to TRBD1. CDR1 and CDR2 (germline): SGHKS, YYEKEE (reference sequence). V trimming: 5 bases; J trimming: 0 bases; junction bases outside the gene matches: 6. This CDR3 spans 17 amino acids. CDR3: CASRYGQGSSGANVLTF. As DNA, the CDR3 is TGTGCCAGCAGATACGGACAGGGGAGCTCTGGGGCCAACGTCCTGACTTTC.

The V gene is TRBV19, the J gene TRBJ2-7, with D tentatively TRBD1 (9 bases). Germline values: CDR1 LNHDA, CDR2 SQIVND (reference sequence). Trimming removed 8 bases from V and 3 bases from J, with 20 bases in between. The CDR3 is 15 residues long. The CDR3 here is CASAPGGTGRYEQYF. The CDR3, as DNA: TGTGCCAGTGCCCCGGGGGGGACAGGGCGCTACGAGCAGTACTTC.

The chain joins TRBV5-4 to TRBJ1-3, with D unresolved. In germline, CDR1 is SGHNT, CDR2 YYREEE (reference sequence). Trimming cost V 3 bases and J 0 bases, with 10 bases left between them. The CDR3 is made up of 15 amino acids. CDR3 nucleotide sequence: TGTGCCAGCAGCTCACCGACATACTCTGGAAACACCATATATTTT. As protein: CASSSPTYSGNTIYF.

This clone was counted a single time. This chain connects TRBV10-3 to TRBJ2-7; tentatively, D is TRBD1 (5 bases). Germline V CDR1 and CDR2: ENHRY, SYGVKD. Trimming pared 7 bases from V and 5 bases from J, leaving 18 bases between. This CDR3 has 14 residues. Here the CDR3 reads CAIMETGELNEQYF. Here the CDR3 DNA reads TGTGCCATCATGGAAACAGGCGAACTTAACGAGCAGTACTTC.

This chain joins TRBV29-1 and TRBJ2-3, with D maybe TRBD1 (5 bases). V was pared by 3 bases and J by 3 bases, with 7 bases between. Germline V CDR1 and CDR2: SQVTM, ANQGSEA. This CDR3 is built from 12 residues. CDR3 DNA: TGCAGCGTTGAGAAGGGGACAGATACGCAGTATTTT. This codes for CSVEKGTDTQYF.

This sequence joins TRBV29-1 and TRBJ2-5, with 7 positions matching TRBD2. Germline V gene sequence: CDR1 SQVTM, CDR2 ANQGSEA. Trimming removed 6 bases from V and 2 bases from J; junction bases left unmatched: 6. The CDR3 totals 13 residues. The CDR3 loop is CSVSSGLQETQYF. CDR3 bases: TGCAGCGTGTCTAGCGGTCTACAAGAGACCCAGTACTTC.

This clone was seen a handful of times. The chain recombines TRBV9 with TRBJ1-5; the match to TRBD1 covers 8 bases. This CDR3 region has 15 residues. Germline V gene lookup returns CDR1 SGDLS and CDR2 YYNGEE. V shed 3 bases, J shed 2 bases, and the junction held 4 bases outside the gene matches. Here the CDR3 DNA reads TGTGCCAGCAGCGCGGGACAGGCGGGCAATCAGCCCCAGCATTTT. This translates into CASSAGQAGNQPQHF.

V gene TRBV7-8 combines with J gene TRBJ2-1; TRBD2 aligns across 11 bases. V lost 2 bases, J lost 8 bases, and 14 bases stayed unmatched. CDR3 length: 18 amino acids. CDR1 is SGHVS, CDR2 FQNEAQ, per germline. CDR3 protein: CASSLFLFTSGSFDEQFF. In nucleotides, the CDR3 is TGTGCCAGCAGCTTATTCCTTTTTACTAGCGGGAGTTTTGATGAGCAGTTCTTC. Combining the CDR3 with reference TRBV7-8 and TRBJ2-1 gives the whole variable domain GAGVSQSPRYKVAKRGQDVALRCDPISGHVSLFWYQQALGQGPEFLTYFQNEAQLDKSGLPSDRFFAERPEGSVSTLKIQRTQQEDSAVYLCASSLFLFTSGSFDEQFFGPGTRLTVL.

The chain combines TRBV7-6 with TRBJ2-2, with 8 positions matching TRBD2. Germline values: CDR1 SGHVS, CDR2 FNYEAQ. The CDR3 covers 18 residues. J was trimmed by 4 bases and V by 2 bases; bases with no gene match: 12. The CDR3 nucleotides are TGTGCCAGCAGCTTAAAGATGATCGCGGGAGGCTTCACCGGGGAGCTGTTTTTT. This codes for CASSLKMIAGGFTGELFF.

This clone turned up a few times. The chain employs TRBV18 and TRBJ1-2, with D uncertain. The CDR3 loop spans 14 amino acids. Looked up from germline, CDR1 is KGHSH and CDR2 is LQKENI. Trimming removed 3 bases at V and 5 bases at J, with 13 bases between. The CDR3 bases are TGTGCCAGCTCACCGGTAGAGGCGGGGTATGGCTACACCTTC. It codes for CASSPVEAGYGYTF.

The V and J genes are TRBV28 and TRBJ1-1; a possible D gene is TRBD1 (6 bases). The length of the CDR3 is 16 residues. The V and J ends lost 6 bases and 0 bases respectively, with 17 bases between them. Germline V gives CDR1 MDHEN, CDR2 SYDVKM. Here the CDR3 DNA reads TGTGCCAGCAGCCCGGGGGGCGCGCTCCTGAACACTGAAGCTTTCTTT. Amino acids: CASSPGGALLNTEAFF.

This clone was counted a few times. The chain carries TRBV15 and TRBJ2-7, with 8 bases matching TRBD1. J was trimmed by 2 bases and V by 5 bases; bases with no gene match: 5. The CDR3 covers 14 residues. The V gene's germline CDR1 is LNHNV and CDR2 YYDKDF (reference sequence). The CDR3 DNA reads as TGTGCCACCAGCCCTGACAGGGGACCCTACGAGCAGTACTTC. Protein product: CATSPDRGPYEQYF.

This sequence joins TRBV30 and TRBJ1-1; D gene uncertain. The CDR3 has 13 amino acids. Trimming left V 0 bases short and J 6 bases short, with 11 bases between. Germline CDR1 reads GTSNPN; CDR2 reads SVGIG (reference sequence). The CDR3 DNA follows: TGTGCCTGGAGTGTACAGACATACTCTGAAGCTTTCTTT. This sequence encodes CAWSVQTYSEAFF.

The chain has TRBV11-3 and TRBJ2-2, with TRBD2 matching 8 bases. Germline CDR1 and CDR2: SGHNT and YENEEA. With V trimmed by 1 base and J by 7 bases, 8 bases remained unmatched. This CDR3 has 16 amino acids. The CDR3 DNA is TGTGCCAGCAGCTTAGTTCTGACGGGAGGGGTCGGGGAGCTGTTTTTT. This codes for CASSLVLTGGVGELFF.

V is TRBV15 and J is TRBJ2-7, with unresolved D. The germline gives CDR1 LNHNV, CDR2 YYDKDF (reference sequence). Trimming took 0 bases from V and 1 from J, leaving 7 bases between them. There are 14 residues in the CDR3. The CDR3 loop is CATSRDSGSYEQYF. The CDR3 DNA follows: TGTGCCACCAGCAGAGACTCCGGGTCCTACGAGCAGTACTTC.

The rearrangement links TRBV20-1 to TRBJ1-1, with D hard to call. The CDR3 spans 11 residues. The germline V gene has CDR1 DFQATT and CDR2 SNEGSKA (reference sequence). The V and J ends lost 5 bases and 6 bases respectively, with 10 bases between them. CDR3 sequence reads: CSAQDWPEAFF. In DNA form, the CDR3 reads TGCAGTGCTCAGGACTGGCCTGAAGCTTTCTTT.